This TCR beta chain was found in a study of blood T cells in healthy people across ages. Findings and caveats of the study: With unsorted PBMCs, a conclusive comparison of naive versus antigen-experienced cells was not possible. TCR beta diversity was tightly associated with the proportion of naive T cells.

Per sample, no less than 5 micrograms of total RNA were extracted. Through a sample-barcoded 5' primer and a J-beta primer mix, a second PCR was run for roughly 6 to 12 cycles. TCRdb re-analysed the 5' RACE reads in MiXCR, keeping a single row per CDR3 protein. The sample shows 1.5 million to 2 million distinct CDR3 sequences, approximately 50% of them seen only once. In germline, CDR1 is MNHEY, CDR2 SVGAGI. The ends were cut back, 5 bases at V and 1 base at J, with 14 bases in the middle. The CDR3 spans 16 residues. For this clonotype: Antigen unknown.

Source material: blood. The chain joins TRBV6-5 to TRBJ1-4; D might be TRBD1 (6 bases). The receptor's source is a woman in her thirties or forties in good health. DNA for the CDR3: TGTGCCAGCAGTATCACAGGGAGTTTAACTAATGAAAAACTGTTTTTT. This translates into CASSITGSLTNEKLFF.